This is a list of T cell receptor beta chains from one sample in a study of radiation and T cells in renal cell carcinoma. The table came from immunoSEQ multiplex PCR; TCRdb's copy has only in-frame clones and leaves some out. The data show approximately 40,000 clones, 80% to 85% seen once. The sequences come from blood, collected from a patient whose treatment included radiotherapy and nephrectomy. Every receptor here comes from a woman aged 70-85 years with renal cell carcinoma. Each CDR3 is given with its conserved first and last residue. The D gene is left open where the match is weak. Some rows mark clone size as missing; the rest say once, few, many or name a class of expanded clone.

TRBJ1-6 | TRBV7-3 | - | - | TGTGCCAGCAGCCTCGGAGGACCTAATTCACCCCTCCACTTT | CASSLGGPNSPLHF
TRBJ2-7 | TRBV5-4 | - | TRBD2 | TGTGCCAGCAGCCCAAGACTAGCGGGAGGTCAAGAGCAGTACTTC | CASSPRLAGGQEQYF
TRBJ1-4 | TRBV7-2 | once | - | TGTGCCAGCAGCTTCCAGGGTGCAACTAATGAAAAACTGTTTTTT | CASSFQGATNEKLFF
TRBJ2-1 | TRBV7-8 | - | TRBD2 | TGTGCCAGCAGCTTCCCAGGGACTAGCGGGGGCCATGAGCAGTTCTTC | CASSFPGTSGGHEQFF
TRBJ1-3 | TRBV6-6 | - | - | TGTGCCAGCGGGGTAGGGTCCTCTGGAAACACCATATATTTT | CASGVGSSGNTIYF
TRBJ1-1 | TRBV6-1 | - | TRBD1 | TGTGCCAGCAGCTCCCATAGGGGGCTCGGTGAAGCTTTCTTT | CASSSHRGLGEAFF
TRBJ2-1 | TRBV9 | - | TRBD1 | TGTGCCAGCAGCGTAGAACAGGGGGTCAATAATGAGCAGTTCTTC | CASSVEQGVNNEQFF
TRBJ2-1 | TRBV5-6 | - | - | TGTGCCAGCAGCCTCGAAGTTGAGCAGTTCTTC | CASSLEVEQFF
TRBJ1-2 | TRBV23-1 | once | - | TGCGCCAGCAGTCAAGGGGGTCGGGCTGCTAACTATGGCTACACCTTC | CASSQGGRAANYGYTF
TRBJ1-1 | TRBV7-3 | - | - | TGTGCCAGCAGCTTGCAAGGGAACACTGAAGCTTTCTTT | CASSLQGNTEAFF
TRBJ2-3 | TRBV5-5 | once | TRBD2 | TGTGCCAGCAGCTTTAGCGGGAGTCGGACAGATACGCAGTATTTT | CASSFSGSRTDTQYF
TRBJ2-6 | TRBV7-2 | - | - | TGTGCCAGCAGCTTAGGCCAAACCTCTGGGGCCAACGTCCTGACTTTC | CASSLGQTSGANVLTF
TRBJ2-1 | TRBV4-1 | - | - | TGCGCCAGCAGCCAAGGGCAGAGCTCCTACAATGAGCAGTTCTTC | CASSQGQSSYNEQFF
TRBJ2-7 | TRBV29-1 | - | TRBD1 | TGCAGCGTTCCGGGACAGGGCAAGTACGAGCAGTACTTC | CSVPGQGKYEQYF
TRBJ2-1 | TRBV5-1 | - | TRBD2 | TGCGCCAGCAGCCGTGGTGGCGGGGGGGCGATGGGTGAGCAGTTCTTC | CASSRGGGGAMGEQFF
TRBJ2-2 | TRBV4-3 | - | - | TGCGCCAGCAGCCAAGACATTGAGACTCCATACACCGGGGAGCTGTTTTTT | CASSQDIETPYTGELFF
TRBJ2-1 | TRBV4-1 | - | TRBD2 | TGCGCCAGCAGCCGATTGGGACTAGCAGACAATGAGCAGTTCTTC | CASSRLGLADNEQFF
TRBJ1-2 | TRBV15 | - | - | TGTGCCACCAGCAGAGGGAGGACGTTCGGCTACACCTTC | CATSRGRTFGYTF
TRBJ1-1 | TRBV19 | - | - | TGTGCCAGTGGTGCGGGGGGAATCACTGAAGCTTTCTTT | CASGAGGITEAFF
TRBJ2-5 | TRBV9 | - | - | TGTGCCAGCAGCGTAGTTGGCGAGGGGGAGACCCAGTACTTC | CASSVVGEGETQYF